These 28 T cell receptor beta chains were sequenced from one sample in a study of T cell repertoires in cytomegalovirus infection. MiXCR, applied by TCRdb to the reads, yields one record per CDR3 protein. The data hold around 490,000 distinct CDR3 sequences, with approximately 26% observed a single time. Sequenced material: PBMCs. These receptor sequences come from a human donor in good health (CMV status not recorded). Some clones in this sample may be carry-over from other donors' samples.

The CDR3 DNA is TGTGCCAGCAGCTTAGCCGACAGGGAAGGCAATCAGCCCCAGCATTTT. It translates to CASSLADREGNQPQHF. This sequence joins TRBV7-3 and TRBJ1-5, with TRBD1 matching 7 bases. The CDR3 contains 16 residues. Per the germline V gene, CDR1 is SGHTA and CDR2 is FQGTGA. V lost 2 bases, J lost 2 bases, and 6 bases stayed unmatched. Full variable domain (outside the CDR3, taken from reference TRBV7-3 and TRBJ1-5): GAGVSQTPSNKVTEKGKYVELRCDPISGHTALYWYRQSLGQGPEFLIYFQGTGAADDSGLPNDRFFAVRPEGSVSTLKIQRTERGDSAVYLCASSLADREGNQPQHFGDGTRLSIL.

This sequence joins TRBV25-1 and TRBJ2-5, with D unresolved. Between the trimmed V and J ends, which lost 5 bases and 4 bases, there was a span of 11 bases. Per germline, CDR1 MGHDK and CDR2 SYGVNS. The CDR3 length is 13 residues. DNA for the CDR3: TGTGCCAGCAGTCCCCTTAGCCCAGAGACCCAGTACTTC. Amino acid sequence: CASSPLSPETQYF.

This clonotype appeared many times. CDR3: CASSPGLAGLYEQYF. For the CDR3, the DNA is TGTGCCAGTAGTCCGGGACTAGCGGGCCTCTACGAGCAGTACTTC. V is TRBV19 and J is TRBJ2-7; TRBD2 matches at 12 bases. The V segment lost 5 bases and the J segment 3 bases; nucleotides outside the gene matches: 5. CDR3 length: 15 amino acids. Germline CDR1 reads LNHDA; CDR2 reads SQIVND (reference sequence).

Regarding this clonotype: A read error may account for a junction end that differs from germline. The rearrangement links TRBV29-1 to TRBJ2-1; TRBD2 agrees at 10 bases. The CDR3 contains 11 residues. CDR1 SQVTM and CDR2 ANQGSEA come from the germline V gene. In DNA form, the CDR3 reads TGCAGCGTCACCACTAGCGGGAACCTGATCTTC. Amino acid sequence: CSVTTSGNLIF.

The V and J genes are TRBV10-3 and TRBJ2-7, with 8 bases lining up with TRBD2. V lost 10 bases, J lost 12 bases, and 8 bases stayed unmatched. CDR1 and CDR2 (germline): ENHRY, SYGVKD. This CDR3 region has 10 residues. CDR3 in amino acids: CATGRGERYF. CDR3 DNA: TGTGCCACCGGGCGGGGGGAAAGGTACTTC.

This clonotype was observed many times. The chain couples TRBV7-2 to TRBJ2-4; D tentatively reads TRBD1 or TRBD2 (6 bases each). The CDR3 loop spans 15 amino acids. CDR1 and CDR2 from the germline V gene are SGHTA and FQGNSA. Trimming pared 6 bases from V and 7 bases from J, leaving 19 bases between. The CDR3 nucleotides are TGTGCCAGCAGACTAGAAGGGGGAGGTCTGAACATTCAGTACTTC. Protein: CASRLEGGGLNIQYF.

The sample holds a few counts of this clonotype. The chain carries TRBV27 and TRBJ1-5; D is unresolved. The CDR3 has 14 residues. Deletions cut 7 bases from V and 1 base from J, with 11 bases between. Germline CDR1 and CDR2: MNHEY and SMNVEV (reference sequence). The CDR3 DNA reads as TGTGCCAGCAAGCACCTTGGGAGCAATCAGCCCCAGCATTTT. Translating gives CASKHLGSNQPQHF.

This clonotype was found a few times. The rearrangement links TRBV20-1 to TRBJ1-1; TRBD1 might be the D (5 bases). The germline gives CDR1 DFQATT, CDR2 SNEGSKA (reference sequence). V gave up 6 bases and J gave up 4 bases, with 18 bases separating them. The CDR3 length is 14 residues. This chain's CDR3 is CSAYDSELGTEAFF. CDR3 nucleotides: TGCAGTGCGTATGACAGCGAACTAGGCACTGAAGCTTTCTTT.

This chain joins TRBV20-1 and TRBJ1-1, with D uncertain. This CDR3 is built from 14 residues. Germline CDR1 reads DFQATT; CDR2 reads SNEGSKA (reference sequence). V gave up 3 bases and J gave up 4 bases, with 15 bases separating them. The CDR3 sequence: CSARDPLWSTEAFF. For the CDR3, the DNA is TGCAGTGCTAGGGACCCCCTCTGGAGCACTGAAGCTTTCTTT.

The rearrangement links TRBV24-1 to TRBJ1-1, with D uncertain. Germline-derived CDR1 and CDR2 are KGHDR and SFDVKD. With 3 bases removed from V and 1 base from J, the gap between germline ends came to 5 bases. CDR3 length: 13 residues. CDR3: CATSDIENTEAFF. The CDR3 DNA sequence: TGTGCCACCAGTGATATAGAGAACACTGAAGCTTTCTTT.

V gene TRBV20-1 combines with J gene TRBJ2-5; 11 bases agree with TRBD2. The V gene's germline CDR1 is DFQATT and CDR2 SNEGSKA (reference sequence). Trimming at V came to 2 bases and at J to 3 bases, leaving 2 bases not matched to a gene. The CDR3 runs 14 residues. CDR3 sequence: CSARTGLAEETQYF. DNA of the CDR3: TGCAGTGCTAGAACGGGACTAGCGGAAGAGACCCAGTACTTC.

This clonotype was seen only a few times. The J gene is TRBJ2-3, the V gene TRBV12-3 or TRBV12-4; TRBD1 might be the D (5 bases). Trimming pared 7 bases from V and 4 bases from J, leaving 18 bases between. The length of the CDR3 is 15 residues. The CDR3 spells CASTFDRGAADTQYF. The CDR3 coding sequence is TGTGCCAGCACCTTTGATAGGGGCGCGGCAGATACGCAGTATTTT.

CDR3 DNA: TGTGCCAGCAGTCCTAGCGGGAGGGATATATACGAGCAGTACGTC. This translates into CASSPSGRDIYEQYV. The chain recombines TRBV6-5 with TRBJ2-7, with TRBD2 matching over 12 bases. The CDR3 totals 15 residues. CDR1 is MNHEY and CDR2 is SVGAGI in the germline V gene. The V and J ends lost 5 bases and 4 bases, in that order; junction bases with no gene match: 6.

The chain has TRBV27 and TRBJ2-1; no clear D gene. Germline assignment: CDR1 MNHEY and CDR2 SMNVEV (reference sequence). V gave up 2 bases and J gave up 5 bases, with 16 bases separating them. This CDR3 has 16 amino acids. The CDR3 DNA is TGTGCCAGCAGTTTACTTAGGGTCGGGCGAAACAATGAGCAGTTCTTC. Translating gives CASSLLRVGRNNEQFF.

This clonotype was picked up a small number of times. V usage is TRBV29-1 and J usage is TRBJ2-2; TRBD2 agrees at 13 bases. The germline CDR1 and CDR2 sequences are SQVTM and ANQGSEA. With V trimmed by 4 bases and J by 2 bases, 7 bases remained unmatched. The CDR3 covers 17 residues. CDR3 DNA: TGCAGCGTTGGTATAACTAGCGGGAGGGGAAACACCGGGGAGCTGTTTTTT. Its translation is CSVGITSGRGNTGELFF.

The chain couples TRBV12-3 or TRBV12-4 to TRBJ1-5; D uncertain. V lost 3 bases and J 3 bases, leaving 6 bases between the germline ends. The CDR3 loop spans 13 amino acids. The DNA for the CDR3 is TGTGCCAGCAGTTTCCAGCTCAATCAGCCCCAGCATTTT. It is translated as CASSFQLNQPQHF.

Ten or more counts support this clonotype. CDR3 residues: CASSLRAEETQYF. The CDR3 nucleotides read TGTGCCAGCAGCTTAAGGGCAGAAGAGACCCAGTACTTC. The chain recombines TRBV7-9 with TRBJ2-5; D gene unclear. Germline CDR1 reads SEHNR; CDR2 reads FQNEAQ (reference sequence). The CDR3 loop spans 13 amino acids. V was pared by 2 bases and J by 3 bases, with 7 bases between.

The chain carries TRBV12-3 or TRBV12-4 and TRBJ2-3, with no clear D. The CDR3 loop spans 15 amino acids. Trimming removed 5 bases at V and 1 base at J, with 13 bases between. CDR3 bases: TGTGCCAGCAGTCTTGGCCCACTGGGCACAGATACGCAGTATTTT. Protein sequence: CASSLGPLGTDTQYF.

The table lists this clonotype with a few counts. The CDR3 reads CASSFPHGNHNEQFF. The CDR3 bases are TGTGCCAGCAGCTTCCCTCACGGGAACCACAATGAGCAGTTCTTC. The chain recombines TRBV7-9 with TRBJ2-1; a possible D gene is TRBD2 (5 bases). V was shortened by 3 bases and J by 5 bases, with 14 bases between the two germline ends. Germline V lookup: CDR1 SEHNR, CDR2 FQNEAQ (reference sequence). There are 15 residues in the CDR3. The full variable domain, in which reference TRBV7-9 and TRBJ2-1 provide the parts outside the CDR3, is DTGVSQNPRHKITKRGQNVTFRCDPISEHNRLYWYRQTLGQGPEFLTYFQNEAQLEKSRLLSDRFSAERPKGSFSTLEIQRTEQGDSAMYLCASSFPHGNHNEQFFGPGTRLTVL.

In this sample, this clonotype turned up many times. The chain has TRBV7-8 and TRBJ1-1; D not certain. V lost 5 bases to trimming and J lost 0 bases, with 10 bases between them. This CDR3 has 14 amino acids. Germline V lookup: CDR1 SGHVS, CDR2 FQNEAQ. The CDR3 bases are TGTGCCAGCAGCCCCCGTGACTTGAACACTGAAGCTTTCTTT. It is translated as CASSPRDLNTEAFF.

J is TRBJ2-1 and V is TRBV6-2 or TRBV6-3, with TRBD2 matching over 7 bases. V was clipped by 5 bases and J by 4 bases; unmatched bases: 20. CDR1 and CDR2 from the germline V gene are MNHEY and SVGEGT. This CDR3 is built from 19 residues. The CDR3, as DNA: TGTGCCAGCAGTCGTATATATGGCGGGAGCGCCGAACCGTACAATGAGCAGTTCTTC. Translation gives CASSRIYGGSAEPYNEQFF.

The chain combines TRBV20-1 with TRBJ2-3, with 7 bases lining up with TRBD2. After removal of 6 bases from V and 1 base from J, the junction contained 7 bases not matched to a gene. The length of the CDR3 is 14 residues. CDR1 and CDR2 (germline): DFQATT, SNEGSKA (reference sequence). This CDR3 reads CSAPWAGGTDTQYF. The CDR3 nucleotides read TGCAGTGCGCCTTGGGCGGGAGGCACAGATACGCAGTATTTT.

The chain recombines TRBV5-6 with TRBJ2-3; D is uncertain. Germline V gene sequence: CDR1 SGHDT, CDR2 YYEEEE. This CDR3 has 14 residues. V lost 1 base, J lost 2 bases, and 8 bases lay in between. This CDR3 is CASSLRPYTDTQYF. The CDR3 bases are TGTGCCAGCAGCTTGAGGCCCTACACAGATACGCAGTATTTT.

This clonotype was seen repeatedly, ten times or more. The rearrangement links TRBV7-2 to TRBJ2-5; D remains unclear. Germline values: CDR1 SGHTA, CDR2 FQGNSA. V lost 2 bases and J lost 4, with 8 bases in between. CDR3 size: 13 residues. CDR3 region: CASSLRARETQYF. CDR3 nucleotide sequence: TGTGCCAGCAGCTTACGAGCGAGAGAGACCCAGTACTTC.

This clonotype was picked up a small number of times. The CDR3 DNA is TGTGCCAGCAGTTACGGACTGCCAAACACCGGGGAGCTGTTTTTT. This sequence encodes CASSYGLPNTGELFF. The chain couples TRBV6-5 to TRBJ2-2; D may be TRBD2 (5 bases). Germline-derived CDR1 and CDR2 are MNHEY and SVGAGI. The CDR3 is 15 residues long. V dropped 2 bases and J dropped 2 bases, with 9 bases sitting between them.

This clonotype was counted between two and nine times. CDR3 protein: CASSLYHRFGNEKLFF. For the CDR3, the DNA is TGTGCCAGCAGCTTATACCACAGGTTTGGTAATGAAAAACTGTTTTTT. This chain links TRBV7-8 with TRBJ1-4; D may be TRBD1 (5 bases). Trimming took off 2 bases at V and 4 bases at J, with 14 bases between the two ends. Germline loops: CDR1 SGHVS, CDR2 FQNEAQ. This CDR3 spans 16 amino acids.

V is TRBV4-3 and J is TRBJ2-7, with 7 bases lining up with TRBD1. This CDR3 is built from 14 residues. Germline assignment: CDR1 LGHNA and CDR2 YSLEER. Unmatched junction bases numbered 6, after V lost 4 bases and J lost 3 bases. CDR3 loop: CASSLRTGRYEQYF. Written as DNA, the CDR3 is TGCGCCAGCAGCCTTCGGACAGGCCGCTACGAGCAGTACTTC.

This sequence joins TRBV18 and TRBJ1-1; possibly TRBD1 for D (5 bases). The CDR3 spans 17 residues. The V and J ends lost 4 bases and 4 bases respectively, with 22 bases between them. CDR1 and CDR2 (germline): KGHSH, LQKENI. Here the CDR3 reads CASSRDPLGFLGTEAFF. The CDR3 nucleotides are TGTGCCAGCTCACGGGACCCCCTAGGGTTTTTGGGCACTGAAGCTTTCTTT. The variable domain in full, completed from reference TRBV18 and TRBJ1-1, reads NAGVMQNPRHLVRRRGQEARLRCSPMKGHSHVYWYRQLPEEGLKFMVYLQKENIIDESGMPKERFSAEFPKEGPSILRIQQVVRGDSAAYFCASSRDPLGFLGTEAFFGQGTRLTVV.